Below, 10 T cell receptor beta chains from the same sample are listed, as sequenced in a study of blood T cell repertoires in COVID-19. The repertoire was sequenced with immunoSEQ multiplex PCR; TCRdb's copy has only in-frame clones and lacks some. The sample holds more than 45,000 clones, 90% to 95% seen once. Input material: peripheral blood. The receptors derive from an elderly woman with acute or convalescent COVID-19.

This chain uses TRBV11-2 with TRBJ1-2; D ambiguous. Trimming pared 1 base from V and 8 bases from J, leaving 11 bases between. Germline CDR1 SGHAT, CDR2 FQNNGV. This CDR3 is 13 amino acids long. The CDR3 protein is CASSLGGLGGYTF. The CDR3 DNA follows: TGTGCCAGCAGCTTAGGAGGACTGGGGGGCTACACCTTC.

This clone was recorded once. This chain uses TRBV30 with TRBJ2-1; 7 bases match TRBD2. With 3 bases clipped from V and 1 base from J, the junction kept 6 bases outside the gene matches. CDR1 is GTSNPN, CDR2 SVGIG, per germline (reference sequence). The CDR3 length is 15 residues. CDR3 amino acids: CAWSASGPSYNEQFF. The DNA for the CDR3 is TGTGCCTGGAGCGCTAGCGGTCCTTCCTACAATGAGCAGTTCTTC.

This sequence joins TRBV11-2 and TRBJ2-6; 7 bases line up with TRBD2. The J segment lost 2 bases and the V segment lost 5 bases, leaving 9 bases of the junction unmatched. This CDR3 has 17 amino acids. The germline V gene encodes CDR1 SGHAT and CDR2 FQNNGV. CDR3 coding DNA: TGTGCCAGCAGCCCCACGACTAGCTCTCCTGGGGCCAACGTCCTGACTTTC. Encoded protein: CASSPTTSSPGANVLTF.

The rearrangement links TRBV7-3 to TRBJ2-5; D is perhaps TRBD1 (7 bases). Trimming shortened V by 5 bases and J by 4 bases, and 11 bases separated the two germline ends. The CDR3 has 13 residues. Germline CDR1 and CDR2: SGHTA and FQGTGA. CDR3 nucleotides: TGTGCCAGCAGCAACCAGGGGGGAGAGACCCAGTACTTC. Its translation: CASSNQGGETQYF.

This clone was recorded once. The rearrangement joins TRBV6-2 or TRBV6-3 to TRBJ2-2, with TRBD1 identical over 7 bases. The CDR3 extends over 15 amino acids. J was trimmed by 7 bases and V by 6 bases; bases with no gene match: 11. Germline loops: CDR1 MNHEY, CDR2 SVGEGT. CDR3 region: CASSPEGAGVGELFF. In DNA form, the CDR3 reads TGTGCCAGCAGCCCTGAGGGGGCAGGTGTCGGGGAGCTGTTTTTT.

The CDR3 DNA reads TGTGCCAGCAGTTTCGCCGGGACAGGGCCCCAGAAGACCCAGTACTTC. Protein product: CASSFAGTGPQKTQYF. V is TRBV6-5 and J is TRBJ2-5, with TRBD1 identical over 9 bases. Germline trimming cut 4 bases from V and 6 bases from J; bases unmatched to any gene: 12. Germline assignment: CDR1 MNHEY and CDR2 SVGAGI. The CDR3 is 16 residues long.

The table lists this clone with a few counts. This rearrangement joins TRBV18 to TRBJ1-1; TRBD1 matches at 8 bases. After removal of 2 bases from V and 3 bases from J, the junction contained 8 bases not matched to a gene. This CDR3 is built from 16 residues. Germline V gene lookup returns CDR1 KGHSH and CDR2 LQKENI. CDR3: CASSPNGKTGDTEAFF. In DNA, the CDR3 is TGTGCCAGCTCACCAAACGGCAAGACAGGGGACACTGAAGCTTTCTTT.

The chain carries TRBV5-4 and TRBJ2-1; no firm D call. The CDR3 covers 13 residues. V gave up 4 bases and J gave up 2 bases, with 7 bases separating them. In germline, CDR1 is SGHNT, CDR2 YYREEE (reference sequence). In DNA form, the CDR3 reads TGTGCCAGCAGCACCCGGGCCTACAATGAGCAGTTCTTC. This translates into CASSTRAYNEQFF.

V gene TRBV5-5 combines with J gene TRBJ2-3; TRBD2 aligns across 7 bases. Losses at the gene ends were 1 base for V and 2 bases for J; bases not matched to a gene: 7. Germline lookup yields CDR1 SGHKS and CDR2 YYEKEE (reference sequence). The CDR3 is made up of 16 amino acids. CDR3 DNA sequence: TGTGCCAGCAGCTTGCGGGTAGGGAGGGCCACAGATACGCAGTATTTT. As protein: CASSLRVGRATDTQYF.

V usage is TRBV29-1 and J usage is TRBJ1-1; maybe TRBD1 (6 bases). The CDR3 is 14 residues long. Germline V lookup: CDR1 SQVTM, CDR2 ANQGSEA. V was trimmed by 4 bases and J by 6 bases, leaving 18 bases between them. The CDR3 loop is CSVGSWGLVAEAFF. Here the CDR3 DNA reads TGCAGCGTTGGGTCTTGGGGGCTAGTTGCTGAAGCTTTCTTT.